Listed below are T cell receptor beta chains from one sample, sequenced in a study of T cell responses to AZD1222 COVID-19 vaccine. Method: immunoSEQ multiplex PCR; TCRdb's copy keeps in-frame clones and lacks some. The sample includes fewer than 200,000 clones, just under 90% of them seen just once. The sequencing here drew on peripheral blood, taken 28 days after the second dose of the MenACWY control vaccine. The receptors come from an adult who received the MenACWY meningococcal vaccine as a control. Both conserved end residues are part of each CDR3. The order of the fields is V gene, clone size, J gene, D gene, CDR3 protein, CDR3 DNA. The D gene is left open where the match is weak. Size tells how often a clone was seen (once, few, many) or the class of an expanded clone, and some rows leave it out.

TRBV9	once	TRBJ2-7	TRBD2	CASSVGAGVSYEQYF	TGTGCCAGCAGCGTAGGGGCGGGAGTCTCCTACGAGCAGTACTTC
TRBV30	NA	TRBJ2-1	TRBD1	CAWGGQNYNEQFF	TGTGCCTGGGGGGGACAGAACTACAATGAGCAGTTCTTC
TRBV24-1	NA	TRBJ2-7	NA	CATSDPDSSYEQYF	TGTGCCACCAGTGACCCGGACAGCTCCTACGAGCAGTACTTC
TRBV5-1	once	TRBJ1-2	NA	CARGPSSRSLPGANYGYTF	TGCGCCAGGGGGCCCTCTTCAAGATCTTTACCCGGAGCTAACTATGGCTACACCTTC
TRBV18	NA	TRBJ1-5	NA	CASSPSQPGSNQPQHF	TGTGCCAGCTCACCATCTCAACCAGGGAGCAATCAGCCCCAGCATTTT
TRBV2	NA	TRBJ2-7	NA	CASSEADYEQYF	TGTGCCAGCAGTGAAGCTGACTACGAGCAGTACTTC
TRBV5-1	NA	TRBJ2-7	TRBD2	CASSPIGTSGPYEQYF	TGCGCCAGCAGCCCGATTGGGACTAGCGGACCATACGAGCAGTACTTC
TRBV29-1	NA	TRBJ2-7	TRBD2	CSVEDRLAYEQYF	TGCAGCGTTGAAGATCGACTAGCTTACGAGCAGTACTTC
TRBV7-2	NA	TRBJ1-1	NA	CASSLAWAVNEAFF	TGTGCCAGCAGCTTAGCGTGGGCGGTGAATGAAGCTTTCTTT
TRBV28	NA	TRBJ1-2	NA	CASSLIGHGGYTF	TGTGCCAGCAGTTTAATAGGGCACGGCGGCTACACCTTC
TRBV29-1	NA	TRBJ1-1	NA	CSATGLNTEAFF	TGCAGCGCGACAGGATTGAACACTGAAGCTTTCTTT
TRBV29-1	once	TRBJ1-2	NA	CSDQSWGGYTF	TGCAGCGATCAGTCGTGGGGGGGCTACACCTTC
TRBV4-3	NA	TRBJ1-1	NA	CASSQDRGLNTEAFF	TGCGCCAGCAGCCAAGATCGGGGCTTGAACACTGAAGCTTTCTTT
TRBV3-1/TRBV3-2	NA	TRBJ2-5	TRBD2	CASSQAWASGRSETQYF	TGTGCCAGCAGCCAAGCGTGGGCTAGCGGGAGGTCAGAGACCCAGTACTTC
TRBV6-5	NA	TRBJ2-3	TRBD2	CASSLGLADTDTQYF	TGTGCCAGCAGCTTAGGACTAGCGGACACAGATACGCAGTATTTT
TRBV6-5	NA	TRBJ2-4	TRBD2	CASLAGGAKNIQYF	TGTGCCAGCCTAGCGGGAGGAGCCAAAAACATTCAGTACTTC
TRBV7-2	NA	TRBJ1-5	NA	CASSSLGQPQHF	TGTGCCAGCAGCTCTTTAGGTCAGCCCCAGCATTTT
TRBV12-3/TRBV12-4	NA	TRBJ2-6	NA	CASSLGGANVLTF	TGTGCCAGCAGTCTGGGGGGGGCCAACGTCCTGACTTTC
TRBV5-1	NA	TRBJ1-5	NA	CASSLGLDRNQPQHF	TGCGCCAGCAGCTTGGGCTTGGACAGAAATCAGCCCCAGCATTTT
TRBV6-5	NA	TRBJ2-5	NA	CASSRRVGGETQYF	TGTGCCAGCAGTCGGCGAGTAGGGGGAGAGACCCAGTACTTC
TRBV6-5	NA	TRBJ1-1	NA	CASFLQENTEAFF	TGTGCCAGCTTTTTACAAGAGAACACTGAAGCTTTCTTT
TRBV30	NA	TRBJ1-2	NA	CAWSAIGSGYTF	TGTGCCTGGAGTGCCATCGGTAGCGGCTACACCTTC
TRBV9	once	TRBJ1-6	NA	CASSVGVSNNSPLHF	TGTGCCAGCAGCGTAGGGGTCAGTAATAATTCACCCCTCCACTTT
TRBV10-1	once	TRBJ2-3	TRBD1	CASTEWGQGRRRTDTQYF	TGCGCCAGCACGGAGTGGGGACAGGGTCGGAGGCGCACAGATACGCAGTATTTT
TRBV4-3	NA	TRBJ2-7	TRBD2	CASSQDGREGGYEQYF	TGCGCCAGCAGCCAAGATGGCCGGGAGGGGGGCTACGAGCAGTACTTC
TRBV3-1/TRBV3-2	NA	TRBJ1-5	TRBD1	CASSAGGNQPQHF	TGTGCCAGCAGTGCAGGGGGGAATCAGCCCCAGCATTTT
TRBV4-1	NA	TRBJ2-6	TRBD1	CASSHTPGQDFSGANVLTF	TGCGCCAGCAGCCATACTCCGGGACAGGACTTCTCTGGGGCCAACGTCCTGACTTTC
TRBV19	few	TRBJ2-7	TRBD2	CASTSGGEQYF	TGTGCCAGTACCTCGGGGGGGGAGCAGTACTTC
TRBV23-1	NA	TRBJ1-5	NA	CASKTATSNQPQHF	TGCGCCAGCAAGACAGCTACTAGCAATCAGCCCCAGCATTTT
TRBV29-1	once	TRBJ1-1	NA	CSAQDPRDFF	TGCAGCGCCCAGGACCCCCGTGATTTCTTT
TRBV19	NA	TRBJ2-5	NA	CASSIALWETQYF	TGTGCCAGTAGTATTGCCCTGTGGGAGACCCAGTACTTC
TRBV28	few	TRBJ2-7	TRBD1	CASSYGQGHEQYF	TGTGCCAGCAGTTACGGACAGGGCCACGAGCAGTACTTC
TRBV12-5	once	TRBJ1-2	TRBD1	CASGFGTGQGYTF	TGTGCTAGTGGTTTTGGGACAGGGCAGGGCTACACCTTC
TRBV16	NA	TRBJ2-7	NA	CASSRGPSGKSSYEQYF	TGTGCCAGCAGCAGGGGGCCAAGCGGGAAGAGCTCCTACGAGCAGTACTTC
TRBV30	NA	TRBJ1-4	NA	CAWKGHEKLFF	TGTGCCTGGAAGGGACATGAAAAACTGTTTTTT
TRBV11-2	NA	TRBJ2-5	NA	CASSRGWRETQYF	TGTGCCAGCAGCCGAGGGTGGCGGGAGACCCAGTACTTC
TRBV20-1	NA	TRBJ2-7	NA	CSAQDYEQYF	TGCAGTGCTCAGGACTACGAGCAGTACTTC
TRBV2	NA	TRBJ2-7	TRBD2	CASRGESGRAIVWQYF	TGTGCCAGCAGGGGGGAAAGCGGGAGGGCTATCGTTTGGCAGTACTTC
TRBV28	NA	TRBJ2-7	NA	CASIWDHEQYF	TGTGCCAGCATCTGGGACCACGAGCAGTACTTC
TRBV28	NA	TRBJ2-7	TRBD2	CASSSAGVNEQYF	TGTGCCAGCAGTTCCGCGGGAGTCAACGAGCAGTACTTC
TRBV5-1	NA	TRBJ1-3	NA	CASGLGPGLEGNTIYF	TGCGCCAGCGGGCTTGGACCAGGGCTAGAAGGAAACACCATATATTTT
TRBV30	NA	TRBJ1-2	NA	CAWSALRNYGYTF	TGTGCCTGGAGTGCTTTGAGGAACTATGGCTACACCTTC